Below are 8 T cell receptor beta chains sequenced from a single sample in a study of blood T cells in healthy people across ages. It was with a sample-barcoded 5' primer and a J-beta primer mix that a second PCR of about 7 to 12 cycles was run. TCRdb redid the calling of the 5' RACE reads with MiXCR, one entry per CDR3 protein. The table has roughly 800,000 distinct CDR3 sequences, 58% seen once. The specimen was blood. Source of these receptors: a man younger than 45 in good health.

This clonotype was seen a single time. V is TRBV7-2 and J is TRBJ1-5; 7 bases map to TRBD1. Germline CDR1 is SGHTA and CDR2 is FQGNSA. The CDR3 has 16 residues. V lost 5 bases, J lost 3 bases, and 10 bases stayed unmatched. The CDR3 here is CASSLQPGGTNQPQHF. CDR3 sequence (DNA): TGTGCCAGCAGCCTACAGCCAGGGGGTACCAATCAGCCCCAGCATTTT.

The chain links TRBV19 to TRBJ1-5, with D unclear. Germline CDR1 is LNHDA and CDR2 is SQIVND (reference sequence). CDR3 length equals 15 residues. V was cut by 4 bases and J by 6 bases, with 16 bases left in between. CDR3 amino acids: CASSRDSLVRQPQHF. The CDR3 nucleotides are TGTGCCAGTAGTAGAGATTCATTGGTTCGTCAGCCCCAGCATTTT.

The chain is built from TRBV10-3 and TRBJ2-7, with 7 bases lining up with TRBD1. V trimming: 7 bases; J trimming: 1 base; junction bases outside the gene matches: 7. This CDR3 comprises 14 residues. In germline, CDR1 is ENHRY, CDR2 SYGVKD. The DNA of the CDR3 is TGTGCCATCACCATAGACAGGGAGTCCTACGAGCAGTACTTC. This sequence encodes CAITIDRESYEQYF.

The rearrangement uses TRBV4-2 and TRBJ2-3, with 7 bases fitting TRBD1. V trimming: 3 bases; J trimming: 6 bases; junction bases outside the gene matches: 9. The CDR3 is 15 amino acids. Looked up from germline, CDR1 is LGHNA and CDR2 is YNFKEQ. CDR3 protein: CASSHLLDRVDTQYF. Written as DNA, the CDR3 is TGTGCCAGCAGCCACCTACTAGACAGGGTGGATACGCAGTATTTT.

The chain couples TRBV7-2 to TRBJ2-3; D is uncertain. Trimming cost V 5 bases and J 1 base, with 13 bases left between them. Germline CDR1 is SGHTA and CDR2 is FQGNSA. The CDR3 has 15 amino acids. The CDR3 DNA reads TGTGCCAGCAGCCCAAATAGTTTAGGCACAGATACGCAGTATTTT. Translated: CASSPNSLGTDTQYF. The whole variable domain, remainder taken from reference TRBV7-2 and TRBJ2-3, is GAGVSQSPSNKVTEKGKDVELRCDPISGHTALYWYRQSLGQGLEFLIYFQGNSAPDKSGLPSDRFSAERTGGSVSTLTIQRTQQEDSAVYLCASSPNSLGTDTQYFGPGTRLTVL.

This clonotype appeared a single time. The chain recombines TRBV20-1 with TRBJ2-1; TRBD2 agrees at 8 bases. V gave up 5 bases and J gave up 14 bases; unmatched junction bases: 5. This CDR3 contains 10 residues. Germline values: CDR1 DFQATT, CDR2 SNEGSKA (reference sequence). CDR3 loop: CSASGTSKFF. In DNA form, the CDR3 reads TGCAGTGCTTCCGGGACTAGTAAGTTCTTC.

This clonotype was counted a single time. The V and J genes are TRBV28 and TRBJ2-7, with a possible D match to TRBD2 (6 bases). CDR3 length equals 16 residues. CDR1 MDHEN and CDR2 SYDVKM come from the germline V gene. V dropped 4 bases and J dropped 0 bases, with 16 bases sitting between them. The CDR3 protein is CASSYHRRVDSYEQYF. The CDR3 coding sequence is TGTGCCAGCAGTTACCACAGGAGGGTGGACTCCTACGAGCAGTACTTC.

In this sample, this clonotype turned up a few times. The chain carries TRBV20-1 and TRBJ1-2; possibly TRBD1 for D (6 bases). Germline V CDR1 and CDR2: DFQATT, SNEGSKA (reference sequence). The CDR3 contains 15 residues. Deletions cut 5 bases from V and 4 bases from J, with 20 bases between. The CDR3: CSAPDWDKRSYGYTF. DNA for the CDR3: TGCAGTGCTCCTGATTGGGACAAAAGGAGCTATGGCTACACCTTC.